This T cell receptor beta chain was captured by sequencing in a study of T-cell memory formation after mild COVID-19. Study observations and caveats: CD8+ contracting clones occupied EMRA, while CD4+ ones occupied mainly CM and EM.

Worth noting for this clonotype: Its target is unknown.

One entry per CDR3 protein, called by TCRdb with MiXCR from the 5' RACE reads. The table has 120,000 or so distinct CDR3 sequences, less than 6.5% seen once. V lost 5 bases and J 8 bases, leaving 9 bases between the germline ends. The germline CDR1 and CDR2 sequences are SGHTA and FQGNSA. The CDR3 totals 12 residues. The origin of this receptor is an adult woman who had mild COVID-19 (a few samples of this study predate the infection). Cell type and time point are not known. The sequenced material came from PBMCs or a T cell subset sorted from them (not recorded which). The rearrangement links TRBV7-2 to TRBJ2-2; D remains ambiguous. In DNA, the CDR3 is TGTGCCAGCAGCCCATATATTGGGGAGCTGTTTTTT. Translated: CASSPYIGELFF.